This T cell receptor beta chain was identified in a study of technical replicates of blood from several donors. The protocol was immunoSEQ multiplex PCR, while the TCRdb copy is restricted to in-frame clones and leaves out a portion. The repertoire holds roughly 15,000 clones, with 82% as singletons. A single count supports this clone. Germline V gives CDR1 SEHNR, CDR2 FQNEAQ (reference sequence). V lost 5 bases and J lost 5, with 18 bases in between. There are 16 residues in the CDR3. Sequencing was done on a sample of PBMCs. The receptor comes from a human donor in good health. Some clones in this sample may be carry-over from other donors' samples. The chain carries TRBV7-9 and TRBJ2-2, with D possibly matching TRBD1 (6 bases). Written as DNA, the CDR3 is TGTGCCAGCAGCCTGGCCGGGACACTTATTACCGGGGAGCTGTTTTTT. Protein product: CASSLAGTLITGELFF.